One and the same sample provided the 12 T cell receptor beta chains below, sequenced in a study of Tregs in tolerant kidney transplant recipients. The data were produced by immunoSEQ multiplex PCR, yet TCRdb's version contains in-frame clones alone and is incomplete. The repertoire consists of tens of thousands of clones, with more than 80% occurring once and the leading ten covering over 4%. The sample comprised CD8+ T cells from blood. The receptors originated from a human donor in good health.

V gene TRBV20-1 combines with J gene TRBJ2-3; D call uncertain. Trimming pared 6 bases from V and 8 bases from J, leaving 12 bases between. There are 11 residues in the CDR3. The V gene's germline CDR1 is DFQATT and CDR2 SNEGSKA (reference sequence). The DNA of the CDR3 is TGCAGTGCCCACGCGTCGGGTACGCAGTATTTT. Its protein is CSAHASGTQYF.

A single count supports this clone. CDR3: CASSILGQSSGANVLTF. In nucleotides, the CDR3 is TGTGCCAGTAGTATACTGGGACAGAGCTCTGGGGCCAACGTCCTGACTTTC. V gene TRBV19 combines with J gene TRBJ2-6; 7 nucleotides line up with TRBD1. This CDR3 is built from 17 residues. In germline, CDR1 is LNHDA, CDR2 SQIVND (reference sequence). Unmatched junction bases numbered 4, after V lost 2 bases and J lost 0 bases.

The chain couples TRBV6-5 to TRBJ2-2, with a possible D match to TRBD2 (7 bases). V was trimmed by 2 bases and J by 4 bases, leaving 11 bases between them. The CDR3 covers 15 residues. CDR1 is MNHEY and CDR2 is SVGAGI in the germline V gene. CDR3 region: CASSYHRGATGELFF. CDR3 DNA sequence: TGTGCCAGCAGTTACCACCGGGGGGCCACCGGGGAGCTGTTTTTT.

This clone was observed once. This rearrangement joins TRBV19 to TRBJ1-3; D uncertain. CDR1 and CDR2 (germline): LNHDA, SQIVND (reference sequence). The CDR3 spans 17 residues. Trimming pared 6 bases from V and 0 bases from J, leaving 18 bases between. The CDR3 reads CASRTYIPDRSGNTIYF. In DNA form, the CDR3 reads TGTGCCAGTAGGACGTATATCCCAGACCGCTCTGGAAACACCATATATTTT.

Only one count was recorded for this clone. The chain recombines TRBV5-1 with TRBJ2-7; TRBD2 agrees at 8 bases. In germline, CDR1 is SGHRS, CDR2 YFSETQ. V trimming: 1 base; J trimming: 1 base; junction bases outside the gene matches: 13. CDR3 length: 18 amino acids. The CDR3 region has the DNA TGCGCCAGCAGCTTGTTTATAGGGGGACTAGATACTTCCTACGAGCAGTACTTC. Protein sequence: CASSLFIGGLDTSYEQYF.

This sequence joins TRBV9 and TRBJ2-1; 8 positions match TRBD1. This CDR3 contains 15 residues. The germline V gene encodes CDR1 SGDLS and CDR2 YYNGEE. The ends lost 4 bases at V and 7 bases at J; junction bases unmatched: 10. DNA of the CDR3: TGTGCCAGCAGCCCCGGACAGGGAAGTGGGAATGAGCAGTTCTTC. Translating it yields CASSPGQGSGNEQFF.

The genes are TRBV6-5 and TRBJ2-7, with D uncertain. V was shortened by 2 bases and J by 3 bases, with 8 bases between the two germline ends. This CDR3 is 13 amino acids long. Germline loops: CDR1 MNHEY, CDR2 SVGAGI. The CDR3 loop reads CASSYNVGYEQYF. DNA of the CDR3: TGTGCCAGCAGTTACAACGTCGGCTACGAGCAGTACTTC.

This chain links TRBV6-1 with TRBJ2-3; maybe TRBD1 (7 bases). V lost 9 bases, J lost 3 bases, and 16 bases lay in between. The CDR3 is 14 residues long. The germline V gene encodes CDR1 MNHNS and CDR2 SASEGT. The CDR3 protein is CASHRGRETDTQYF. The CDR3 DNA sequence: TGTGCCAGTCACAGGGGCCGGGAGACAGATACGCAGTATTTT.

This rearrangement joins TRBV19 to TRBJ2-3; TRBD1 agrees at 7 bases. The V gene end was trimmed by 6 bases and the J gene end by 4 bases; junction bases not matched to a gene: 7. Germline loops: CDR1 LNHDA, CDR2 SQIVND (reference sequence). The CDR3 is 14 amino acids. This chain's CDR3 is CASSPGTDADTQYF. For the CDR3, the DNA is TGTGCCAGTAGCCCGGGGACAGACGCAGATACGCAGTATTTT.

This chain uses TRBV29-1 with TRBJ2-7; 7 bases line up with TRBD1. Germline V lookup: CDR1 SQVTM, CDR2 ANQGSEA. This CDR3 is built from 13 residues. The V segment lost 3 bases and the J segment 0 bases; nucleotides outside the gene matches: 2. The CDR3: CSVETGSSYEQYF. CDR3 nucleotide sequence: TGCAGCGTTGAGACAGGGAGCTCCTACGAGCAGTACTTC.

The V and J genes are TRBV6-5 and TRBJ2-7; TRBD1 or TRBD2 may be the D gene (6 bases each). Deletions cut 8 bases from V and 2 bases from J, with 13 bases between. This CDR3 has 13 amino acids. The germline gives CDR1 MNHEY, CDR2 SVGAGI. CDR3 in amino acids: CASQAGHPYEQYF. For the CDR3, the DNA is TGTGCCAGCCAGGCGGGACACCCCTACGAGCAGTACTTC.

This chain links TRBV7-9 with TRBJ2-7; 7 nucleotides line up with TRBD1. This CDR3 is built from 14 residues. CDR1 is SEHNR and CDR2 is FQNEAQ in the germline V gene (reference sequence). V lost 5 bases to trimming and J lost 2 bases; unmatched junction nucleotides: 6. The CDR3 loop is CASSISGQPYEQYF. CDR3 in DNA: TGTGCCAGCAGCATTTCGGGACAGCCCTACGAGCAGTACTTC. The full variable domain, its missing parts supplied by reference TRBV7-9 and TRBJ2-7, is DTGVSQNPRHKITKRGQNVTFRCDPISEHNRLYWYRQTLGQGPEFLTYFQNEAQLEKSRLLSDRFSAERPKGSFSTLEIQRTEQGDSAMYLCASSISGQPYEQYFGPGTRLTVT.